This TCR beta chain is drawn from a study of radiotherapy plus CTLA-4 blockade in lung cancer. Study background: Of the patients, about 17% showed objective responses and about 30% attained disease control.

Libraries were prepared by immunoSEQ multiplex PCR; TCRdb keeps only in-frame clonotypes and omits some of them. This table has tens of thousands of clones, around four fifths appearing once. Study observations and caveats: Early blood T cell clone changes and increased post-radiation serum interferon-beta were reportedly the strongest response predictors. Radiotherapy plus ipilimumab was followed by expansion in blood of tumor-derived TCR clones.

The CDR3 sequence is 13 residues long. Trimming stripped 6 bases from V and 4 bases from J, with 10 bases between. Germline V gives CDR1 WNHNN, CDR2 SYGVQD (reference sequence). This clone showed up just once. Its cognate antigen is unknown. The V and J genes are TRBV10-1 and TRBJ1-3; D perhaps matches TRBD1 (5 bases). The TCR comes from a human donor with non-small cell lung cancer whose response to radiotherapy plus ipilimumab could not be evaluated. Source: peripheral blood, taken from a patient treated with radiotherapy plus ipilimumab. CDR3 nucleotides: TGCGCCAGCAGGGAAAACAGGGGAAACACCATATATTTT. It specifies CASRENRGNTIYF.